The rows below give T cell receptor beta chains drawn from one sample of a study of blood T cell repertoires in COVID-19. Libraries were prepared by immunoSEQ multiplex PCR; TCRdb keeps only in-frame clonotypes and omits some of them. The data contain more than 70,000 clones, roughly 80% of them singletons. The material sequenced was peripheral blood. These receptors were obtained from a human donor in a cohort sampled during active COVID-19. Both conserved end residues are part of each CDR3.

TRBJ2-2 | TRBV19 | CASSPRGGNTGELFF
TRBJ2-2 | TRBV5-1 | CASSRGQGRTGELFF
TRBJ1-1 | TRBV9 | CASSATGTGDTEAFF
TRBJ1-5 | TRBV25-1 | CASSGTGGLQPQHF
TRBJ2-5 | TRBV11-2 | CASSPPTGRQETQYF
TRBJ2-5 | TRBV3-1/TRBV3-2 | CASSQGVGQSETQYF
TRBJ2-7 | TRBV10-3 | CAISDSQLAGVAYEQYF
TRBJ1-5 | TRBV2 | CASSENRVDTQPQHF
TRBJ2-3 | TRBV11-2 | CASSSRVGGGTDTQYF
TRBJ2-5 | TRBV11-2 | CASSLEPPGTQYF
TRBJ2-1 | TRBV27 | CASSPKRDNEQFF
TRBJ2-7 | TRBV7-6 | CASSLGGQDRSGEQYF
TRBJ1-2 | TRBV6-6 | CASSPPDRGQLGYTF
TRBJ1-5 | TRBV6-2/TRBV6-3 | CASSYPTGGAGNQPQHF
TRBJ1-3 | TRBV24-1 | CATRAGAGNTIYF
TRBJ1-3 | TRBV7-2 | CASSSRVRGPGNTIYF
TRBJ1-3 | TRBV3-1/TRBV3-2 | CASSQGGQTSGNTIYF
TRBJ2-1 | TRBV7-2 | CASSLTSYNEQFF
TRBJ2-5 | TRBV5-8 | CASSPGQGGETQYF
TRBJ2-7 | TRBV6-5 | CASSYWGQGPYEQYF
TRBJ2-1 | TRBV7-3 | CASSSGLNNEQFF
TRBJ2-6 | TRBV5-1 | CASSFSGGRPSGANVLTF
TRBJ1-4 | TRBV4-3 | CASSQDRSEKLFF
TRBJ2-7 | TRBV4-1 | CASSRDRGYEQYF
TRBJ1-3 | TRBV10-3 | CAISNGVQSGNTIYF
TRBJ1-1 | TRBV7-9 | CASSLEGSTEAFF
TRBJ2-3 | TRBV5-1 | CASSWDRTNTDTQYF
TRBJ1-2 | TRBV7-9 | CASRYTRDISTGYTF
TRBJ1-2 | TRBV9 | CASRTGEHGYTF
TRBJ2-7 | TRBV5-1 | CASSTGTGLSYEQYF
TRBJ1-2 | TRBV7-9 | CASSPVTVPNYGYTF
TRBJ1-4 | TRBV5-1 | CASSFGQGDEKLFF
TRBJ2-1 | TRBV10-3 | CAISEPFGSGANEQFF